Listed below are T cell receptor beta chains from one sample, sequenced in a study of radiation and T cells in renal cell carcinoma. TCRdb keeps only in-frame clones here, not all; method: immunoSEQ multiplex PCR. The table has roughly 140,000 clones, over 80% seen once. This specimen consisted of blood, obtained from a patient whose treatment included radiotherapy and nephrectomy. Receptors were obtained from a woman in her forties or fifties with renal cell carcinoma. Both conserved end residues are part of each CDR3. D genes are given only for firm matches. Rows give clone size only sometimes, using once, few, many, or a class for an expanded clone.

CDR3aa: CASKKTGLDGYTF
CDR3nt: TGTGCCAGCAAAAAAACGGGACTAGATGGCTACACCTTC
len: 13
d_gene: .
j_gene: TRBJ1-2
abundance: .
v_gene: TRBV2

CDR3aa: CASSLAPTSYSNQPQHF
CDR3nt: TGCGCCAGCAGCTTGGCTCCGACAAGTTATAGCAATCAGCCCCAGCATTTT
len: 17
d_gene: .
j_gene: TRBJ1-5
abundance: .
v_gene: TRBV5-1

CDR3aa: CASSVADRGPNPTDTQYF
CDR3nt: TGTGCCAGCAGCGTAGCCGACAGGGGGCCAAACCCAACAGATACGCAGTATTTT
len: 18
d_gene: TRBD1
j_gene: TRBJ2-3
abundance: .
v_gene: TRBV9

CDR3aa: CASSLVGDSYNEQFF
CDR3nt: TGCGCCAGCAGCTTGGTGGGGGACTCCTACAATGAGCAGTTCTTC
len: 15
d_gene: .
j_gene: TRBJ2-1
abundance: once
v_gene: TRBV5-1

CDR3aa: CTPRGANTEAFF
CDR3nt: TGCACCCCTCGGGGGGCGAACACTGAAGCTTTCTTT
len: 12
d_gene: .
j_gene: TRBJ1-1
abundance: .
v_gene: TRBV29-1

CDR3aa: CASSSLTGTRTYYNEQFF
CDR3nt: TGTGCCAGCAGCTCCCTCACCGGGACTAGAACCTACTACAATGAGCAGTTCTTC
len: 18
d_gene: TRBD2
j_gene: TRBJ2-1
abundance: .
v_gene: TRBV5-6

CDR3aa: CASSEQTGSNYGYTF
CDR3nt: TGTGCCAGCAGTGAGCAGACAGGTTCTAACTATGGCTACACCTTC
len: 15
d_gene: .
j_gene: TRBJ1-2
abundance: .
v_gene: TRBV6-1

CDR3aa: CASSFGGLYYEQYF
CDR3nt: TGTGCCAGCAGTTTTGGGGGTTTATACTACGAGCAGTACTTC
len: 14
d_gene: .
j_gene: TRBJ2-7
abundance: .
v_gene: TRBV28

CDR3aa: CASSWLGAGNQPQHF
CDR3nt: TGTGCCAGCAGCTGGCTGGGAGCGGGTAATCAGCCCCAGCATTTT
len: 15
d_gene: .
j_gene: TRBJ1-5
abundance: .
v_gene: TRBV21-1

CDR3aa: CASSGRGTDTQYF
CDR3nt: TGTGCCAGCAGTGGGAGAGGTACAGATACGCAGTATTTT
len: 13
d_gene: .
j_gene: TRBJ2-3
abundance: once
v_gene: TRBV6-1

CDR3aa: CASTQTRESGGYTF
CDR3nt: TGTGCCAGCACCCAGACCCGGGAGTCAGGGGGCTACACCTTC
len: 14
d_gene: .
j_gene: TRBJ1-2
abundance: .
v_gene: TRBV6-5